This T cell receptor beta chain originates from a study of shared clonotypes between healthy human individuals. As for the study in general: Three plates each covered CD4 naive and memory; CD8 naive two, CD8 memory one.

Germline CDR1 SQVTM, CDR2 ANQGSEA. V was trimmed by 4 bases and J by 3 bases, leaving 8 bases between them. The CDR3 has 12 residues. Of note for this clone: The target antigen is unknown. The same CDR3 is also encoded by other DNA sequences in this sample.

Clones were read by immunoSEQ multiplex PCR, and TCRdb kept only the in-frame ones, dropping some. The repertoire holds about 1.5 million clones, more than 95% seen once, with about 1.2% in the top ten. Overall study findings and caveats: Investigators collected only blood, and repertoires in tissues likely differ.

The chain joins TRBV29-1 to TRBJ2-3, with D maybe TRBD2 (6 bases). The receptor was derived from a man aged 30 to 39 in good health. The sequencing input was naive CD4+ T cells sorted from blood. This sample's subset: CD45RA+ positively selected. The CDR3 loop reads CSVVSGTDTQYF. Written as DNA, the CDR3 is TGCAGCGTTGTGAGCGGGACAGATACGCAGTATTTT.